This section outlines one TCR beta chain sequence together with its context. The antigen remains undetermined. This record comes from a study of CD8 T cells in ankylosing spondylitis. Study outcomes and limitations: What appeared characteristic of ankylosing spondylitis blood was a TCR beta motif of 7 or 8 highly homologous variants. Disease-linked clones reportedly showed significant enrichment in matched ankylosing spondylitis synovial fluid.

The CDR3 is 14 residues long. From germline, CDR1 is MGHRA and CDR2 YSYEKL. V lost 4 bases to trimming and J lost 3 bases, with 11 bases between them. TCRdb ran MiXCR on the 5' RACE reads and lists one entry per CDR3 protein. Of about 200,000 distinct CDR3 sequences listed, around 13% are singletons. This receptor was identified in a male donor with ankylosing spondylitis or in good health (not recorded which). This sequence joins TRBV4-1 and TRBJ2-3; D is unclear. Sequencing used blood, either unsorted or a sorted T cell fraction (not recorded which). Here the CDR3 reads CASSPQIRTDTQYF. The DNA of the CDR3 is TGCGCCAGCAGCCCCCAAATAAGAACAGATACGCAGTATTTT.